The clone carrying this T cell receptor (beta chain) came up a few times. The antigen is undetermined. Gene names denote mouse genes. The read terminates 4 residues ahead of where the CDR3 ends, so the germline J gene completes it. Germline V lookup: CDR1 SGHDT, CDR2 FRDEAV. This CDR3 region has 13 residues. The authors sorted pooled cutaneous lymph node cells using CD4, CD8alpha, NKG2D, NKG2ACE and other markers. As the sequencing template, cDNA was produced by extracting RNA and reverse transcribing it. Profiled with immunoSEQ multiplex PCR; TCRdb holds only in-frame clones, not every one. The repertoire consists of more than 250,000 clones, none detected only once. These data are taken from a study of CD8+ T cells in alopecia areata. At the level of the study: Donor skin was harvested from roughly 6-12-month-old C3H/HeJ mice with spontaneous alopecia and grafted onto roughly 6-10-week-old female C3H/HeJ recipients.

Study results and caveats: In lesional scalp, particularly from alopecia totalis/universalis, clonality was higher than in normal scalp. Resident alphabeta T cells of normal skin are also sequenced in scalp samples. Unlike in mice, where it was clearer, TCR sharing across patients was less clear, possibly HLA-related.

Sequenced sample: CD4+ T cells sorted from a lymph node. The TCR comes from a C3H/HeJ mouse with alopecia areata. The strain's MHC: H2-k. V is TRBV14 and J is TRBJ2-7; TRBD1 is a possible D gene (6 bases). CDR3 loop: CASSLDRSYEQYF. The CDR3 bases that were read are TGTGCCAGCAGTCTGGACAGAAGTTAT.